The clone carrying this T cell receptor beta chain was counted only a few times. The sample belongs to a study of T cells in Graves' hyperthyroidism and ophthalmopathy. RNA transcripts provided the source from which TCR beta CDR3 regions were amplified. The HTBI set primed first-round TCR CDR3 RT-PCR. MiXCR, run by TCRdb on the multiplex PCR reads, gives a single entry per CDR3 protein. The repertoire has about 690,000 distinct CDR3 sequences, roughly a sixth of them found once; the top ten carry 15%. Sequencing was performed on blood. This TCR derives from a man aged 45-60 years with Graves' hyperthyroidism.

The DNA of the CDR3 is TGTGCCAGCTCACTTGGGACTATATCGAACACCGGGGAGCTGTTTTTT. This encodes CASSLGTISNTGELFF. The gene calls are TRBV18 and TRBJ2-2; 7 nucleotides match TRBD2. Trimming took 4 bases from V and 0 from J; bases not matched to a gene: 5. The CDR3 consists of 16 residues. CDR1 and CDR2 (germline): KGHSH, LQKENI.